This TCR beta chain stems from a study of cytomegalovirus exposure and HLA in healthy donors. Study-level background: An early release of data contained about 85 million unique TCRs, which came from HLA-typed donors.

V trimming: 6 bases; J trimming: 4 bases; junction bases outside the gene matches: 10. Germline lookup yields CDR1 SGHAT and CDR2 FQNNGV. The CDR3 is 17 amino acids. In the PCR, 60 Vbeta and 13 Jbeta primers were used. Sequencing used immunoSEQ multiplex PCR; TCRdb keeps in-frame clones, though not all of them. The sample carries about 190,000 clones, 70% to 75% recorded once. The chain uses TRBV11-2 and TRBJ2-7; 15 nucleotides line up with TRBD2. Sequencing was performed on PBMCs. This TCR was recovered from a woman aged 25 to 39 in good health and CMV-seropositive. The CDR3 nucleotides read TGTGCCAGCAGTCAAGTTGGGGGACTAGCGGGAGGATACGAGCAGTACTTC. It codes for CASSQVGGLAGGYEQYF.